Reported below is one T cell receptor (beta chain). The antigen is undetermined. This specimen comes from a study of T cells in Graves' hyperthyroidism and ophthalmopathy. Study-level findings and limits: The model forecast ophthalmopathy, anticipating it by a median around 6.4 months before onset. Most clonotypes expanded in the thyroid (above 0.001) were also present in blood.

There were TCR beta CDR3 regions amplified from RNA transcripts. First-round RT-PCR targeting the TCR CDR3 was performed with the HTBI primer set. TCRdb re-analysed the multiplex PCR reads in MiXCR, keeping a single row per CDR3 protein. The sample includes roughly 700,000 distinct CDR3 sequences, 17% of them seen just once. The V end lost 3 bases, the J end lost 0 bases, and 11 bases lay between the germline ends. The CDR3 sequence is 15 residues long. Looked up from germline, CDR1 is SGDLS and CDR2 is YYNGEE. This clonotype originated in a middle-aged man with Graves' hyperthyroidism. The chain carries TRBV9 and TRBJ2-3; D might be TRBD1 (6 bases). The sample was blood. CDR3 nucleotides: TGTGCCAGCAGCGCGAGGACAGCTAGCACAGATACGCAGTATTTT. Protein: CASSARTASTDTQYF.